A single sample is the source of the 17 T cell receptor beta chains below, sequenced in a study of CD8 T cells in ankylosing spondylitis. Each CDR3 protein is one row after TCRdb ran MiXCR on the 5' RACE reads. The top ten clones hold less than 9% of a sample with 250,000 to 300,000 distinct CDR3 sequences, over 15% of them seen once. Sequencing input: blood, either unsorted or a sorted T cell fraction (not recorded which). The receptors come from a male donor with ankylosing spondylitis or in good health (not recorded which).

This clonotype was observed at least ten times. The chain is built from TRBV15 and TRBJ1-1; no clear D. Germline values: CDR1 LNHNV, CDR2 YYDKDF (reference sequence). This CDR3 region has 12 residues. V was trimmed by 5 bases and J by 4 bases, leaving 8 bases between them. The CDR3 DNA is TGTGCCACCAGCTTTTTGGGCACTGAAGCTTTCTTT. It is translated as CATSFLGTEAFF.

This chain connects TRBV20-1 to TRBJ2-1; a weak D match, TRBD1 (6 bases). Looked up from germline, CDR1 is DFQATT and CDR2 is SNEGSKA (reference sequence). The V and J ends lost 0 bases and 1 base respectively, with 13 bases between them. This CDR3 has 16 amino acids. The CDR3 coding sequence is TGCAGTGCTAGAGAACTCCAGGGGTATTCCTACAATGAGCAGTTCTTC. Translation gives CSARELQGYSYNEQFF.

This clonotype came up a few times. The chain has TRBV7-8 and TRBJ2-1; D call uncertain. Germline CDR1 reads SGHVS; CDR2 reads FQNEAQ. Between the trimmed V and J ends, which lost 4 bases and 0 bases, there was a span of 13 bases. The CDR3 has 16 amino acids. The CDR3: CASSSTATSSYNEQFF. The CDR3 coding sequence is TGTGCCAGCAGCTCAACAGCCACGAGCTCCTACAATGAGCAGTTCTTC.

The gene calls are TRBV28 and TRBJ2-7, with a possible D match to TRBD1 (6 bases). The CDR3 runs to 16 residues. Germline V lookup: CDR1 MDHEN, CDR2 SYDVKM. V lost 4 bases to trimming and J lost 2 bases, with 18 bases between them. CDR3 DNA: TGTGCCAGCAGTTCCCACAGCAGGGGACCTCCCTACGAGCAGTACGTC. Residues: CASSSHSRGPPYEQYV.

The V gene is TRBV11-2, the J gene TRBJ2-2; D remains unclear. This CDR3 spans 16 amino acids. Germline-derived CDR1 and CDR2 are SGHAT and FQNNGV. V was clipped by 1 base and J by 0 bases, with 9 bases between them. The CDR3 loop reads CASSLGLLTNTGELFF. The CDR3 region has the DNA TGTGCCAGCAGCTTAGGGCTCCTAACGAACACCGGGGAGCTGTTTTTT.

The chain uses TRBV5-1 and TRBJ2-1; TRBD1 matches 9 bases. J was trimmed by 5 bases and V by 4 bases; bases with no gene match: 7. The germline gives CDR1 SGHRS, CDR2 YFSETQ. This CDR3 spans 15 amino acids. CDR3 sequence (DNA): TGCGCCAGCAGCGCGGACAGGGGATGGAACAATGAGCAGTTCTTC. Protein product: CASSADRGWNNEQFF.

There are a few counts of this clonotype. This sequence joins TRBV5-1 and TRBJ2-1; tentatively, D is TRBD2 (5 bases). CDR1 and CDR2 from the germline V gene are SGHRS and YFSETQ. Trimming left V 4 bases short and J 9 bases short, with 14 bases between. CDR3 size: 13 residues. The CDR3 reads CASSDGLAAEQFF. The CDR3, as DNA: TGCGCCAGCAGCGATGGGCTAGCAGCTGAGCAGTTCTTC.

There are a few counts of this clonotype. The chain uses TRBV9 and TRBJ2-2; no clear D. Trimming left V 4 bases short and J 1 base short, with 11 bases between. Germline V gene lookup returns CDR1 SGDLS and CDR2 YYNGEE. This CDR3 spans 15 amino acids. As DNA, the CDR3 is TGTGCCAGCAGCCCCCATCCCGGGAACACCGGGGAGCTGTTTTTT. Protein: CASSPHPGNTGELFF.

In its sample, this clonotype was seen a few times. The V gene is TRBV15, the J gene TRBJ2-5; D possibly corresponds to TRBD2 (7 bases). Trimming left V 0 bases short and J 4 bases short, with 12 bases between. There are 15 residues in the CDR3. Per germline, CDR1 LNHNV and CDR2 YYDKDF (reference sequence). CDR3 DNA: TGTGCCACCAGCAGAGATTGGGGAGGGGGAGAGACCCAGTACTTC. Amino acids: CATSRDWGGGETQYF.

The rearrangement uses TRBV5-5 and TRBJ1-3; possible D gene TRBD1, 5 bases. This CDR3 region has 16 residues. V was pared by 4 bases and J by 3 bases, with 17 bases between. Germline assignment: CDR1 SGHKS and CDR2 YYEKEE (reference sequence). This chain's CDR3 is CASSPFGGSVGNTIYF. CDR3 sequence (DNA): TGTGCCAGCAGCCCCTTCGGGGGAAGCGTTGGAAACACCATATATTTT.

This clonotype was counted many times. The chain carries TRBV20-1 and TRBJ2-7; D is undetermined. Germline values: CDR1 DFQATT, CDR2 SNEGSKA (reference sequence). V lost 6 bases to trimming and J lost 5 bases, with 11 bases between them. This CDR3 comprises 11 residues. CDR3 region: CSAMQTNEQYV. CDR3 bases: TGCAGTGCAATGCAGACCAACGAGCAGTACGTC.

The V gene is TRBV11-2, the J gene TRBJ2-3; TRBD1 or TRBD2 may be the D gene (5 bases each). Per the germline V gene, CDR1 is SGHAT and CDR2 is FQNNGV. V lost 0 bases and J 2 bases, leaving 9 bases between the germline ends. The CDR3 loop spans 15 amino acids. In nucleotides, the CDR3 is TGTGCCAGCAGCTTAGAGGGACGGATCACAGATACGCAGTATTTT. Encoded protein: CASSLEGRITDTQYF.

A few counts support this clonotype. The chain is built from TRBV9 and TRBJ2-3; 11 bases match TRBD1. This CDR3 spans 15 amino acids. Unmatched junction bases numbered 5, after V lost 4 bases and J lost 4 bases. Germline-derived CDR1 and CDR2 are SGDLS and YYNGEE. The CDR3 bases are TGTGCCAGCAGCTGGGGGGACAGGGGGGCAGATACGCAGTATTTT. Encoded protein: CASSWGDRGADTQYF.

Comment on this clonotype: A much larger clone is a single base away; this may be a read error. The rearrangement uses TRBV29-1 and TRBJ1-1, with no clear D. This CDR3 contains 13 residues. V shed 4 bases and J shed 6 bases, with 15 bases lying between them. CDR1 SQVTM and CDR2 ANQGSEA come from the germline V gene. DNA of the CDR3: TGCAGCGTTGTGGAGGGCATTAACGCTGAAGCTTTCTTT. It is translated as CSVVEGINAEAFF.

This clonotype has only one observation. The chain couples TRBV7-9 to TRBJ2-1; D uncertain. Trimming stripped 2 bases from V and 2 bases from J, with 4 bases between. This CDR3 is 13 amino acids long. Germline V gene data show CDR1 as SEHNR and CDR2 as FQNEAQ (reference sequence). The CDR3 region is CASSLRTYNEQFF. CDR3 bases: TGTGCCAGCAGCTTAAGGACCTACAATGAGCAGTTCTTC.

This clonotype has more than one count but fewer than ten. The rearrangement links TRBV15 to TRBJ1-3; D is undetermined. This CDR3 region has 13 residues. Trimming removed 9 bases from V and 0 bases from J, with 9 bases in between. In germline, CDR1 is LNHNV, CDR2 YYDKDF (reference sequence). The CDR3 reads CATRAASGNTIYF. CDR3 bases: TGTGCCACGAGGGCCGCCTCTGGAAACACCATATATTTT.

The rearrangement links TRBV5-1 to TRBJ1-4; no firm D call. The CDR3 runs to 16 residues. Germline CDR1 SGHRS, CDR2 YFSETQ. The germline V and J ends were trimmed by 3 bases and 0 bases, with 12 bases remaining between them. The CDR3 spells CASSWQAPSTNEKLFF. The CDR3 DNA follows: TGCGCCAGCAGCTGGCAGGCTCCTTCAACTAATGAAAAACTGTTTTTT.